The 14 T cell receptor beta chains in this list originate from one sample, sequenced in a study of T cell repertoires in cytomegalovirus infection. These receptors' antigens are unknown. TCRdb re-analysed the reads in MiXCR, keeping a single row per CDR3 protein. The table shows hundreds of thousands of distinct CDR3 sequences, with 42% occurring only once. This specimen was cultured PBMCs, taken from culture after CMV antigen stimulation. The source is a human donor in good health (CMV status not recorded). Some clones in this sample may be carry-over from other donors' samples.

The rearrangement uses TRBV2 and TRBJ2-1; maybe TRBD2 (5 bases). This CDR3 comprises 16 residues. Germline CDR1 reads SNHLY; CDR2 reads FYNNEI. Deletions cut 3 bases from V and 2 bases from J, with 14 bases between. Here the CDR3 DNA reads TGTGCCAGCAGTGATGGGGTAGCGATCCCCTACAATGAGCAGTTCTTC. The encoded protein is CASSDGVAIPYNEQFF.

This clonotype has only one observation. The CDR3 DNA reads as TGTGCCAGCAGTGTGGGACAGGGGGGGGAAAAACTGTTTTTT. It translates to CASSVGQGGEKLFF. The chain is built from TRBV12-3 or TRBV12-4 and TRBJ1-4; 11 bases are a match to TRBD1. V dropped 5 bases and J dropped 8; count of bases not matched to a gene: 4. The CDR3 extends over 14 amino acids.

This rearrangement joins TRBV7-2 to TRBJ1-2, with 8 bases that match TRBD1. V trimming: 4 bases; J trimming: 8 bases; junction bases outside the gene matches: 12. In germline, CDR1 is SGHTA, CDR2 FQGNSA. The CDR3 totals 15 residues. Here the CDR3 reads CASSSLDRDVAGYTF. Here the CDR3 DNA reads TGTGCCAGCAGCTCCTTGGACAGGGATGTCGCGGGCTACACCTTC.

J is TRBJ2-3 and V is TRBV10-3; 8 nucleotides line up with TRBD1. Trimming removed 7 bases from V and 6 bases from J; junction bases left unmatched: 6. CDR1 is ENHRY and CDR2 is SYGVKD in the germline V gene. The CDR3 is 13 residues long. CDR3 sequence reads: CAINPDRDDTQYF. DNA of the CDR3: TGTGCCATCAACCCGGACAGGGACGATACGCAGTATTTT.

The chain has TRBV2 and TRBJ1-3; TRBD1 matches 7 bases. Germline V gene data show CDR1 as SNHLY and CDR2 as FYNNEI. The J segment lost 4 bases and the V segment lost 10 bases, leaving 10 bases of the junction unmatched. The CDR3 runs to 14 residues. The CDR3 region is CATKSGTAGNTIYF. The CDR3, as DNA: TGTGCCACCAAATCCGGGACAGCGGGAAACACCATATATTTT.

This clonotype was seen more than once but under ten times. The chain is built from TRBV5-4 and TRBJ1-6; D is unclear. This CDR3 comprises 13 residues. Germline loops: CDR1 SGHNT, CDR2 YYREEE (reference sequence). The V end was cut by 4 bases, the J end by 11 bases, with 13 bases between. The chain's CDR3 is CASSVGGMTPLHF. The CDR3 nucleotides read TGTGCCAGCAGCGTTGGTGGGATGACACCCCTCCACTTT.

This chain uses TRBV5-4 with TRBJ2-7, with 8 bases identical to TRBD1. The germline V gene encodes CDR1 SGHNT and CDR2 YYREEE (reference sequence). The ends lost 1 base at V and 3 bases at J; junction bases unmatched: 3. CDR3 size: 14 residues. The CDR3 spells CASSLSTGGYEQYF. The CDR3 DNA sequence: TGTGCCAGCAGCTTGTCCACAGGGGGCTACGAGCAGTACTTC. Filled out from reference TRBV5-4 and TRBJ2-7, the complete variable domain reads ETGVTQSPTHLIKTRGQQVTLRCSSQSGHNTVSWYQQALGQGPQFIFQYYREEENGRGNFPPRFSGLQFPNYSSELNVNALELDDSALYLCASSLSTGGYEQYFGPGTRLTVT.

This sequence joins TRBV7-2 and TRBJ2-4; D not resolved. CDR1 and CDR2 (germline): SGHTA, FQGNSA. This CDR3 contains 13 residues. Deletions cut 0 bases from V and 5 bases from J, with 5 bases between. This chain's CDR3 is CASSLASENIQYF. As DNA, the CDR3 is TGTGCCAGCAGCTTAGCATCAGAAAACATTCAGTACTTC.

The chain carries TRBV7-6 and TRBJ2-1; 7 bases agree with TRBD2. Germline values: CDR1 SGHVS, CDR2 FNYEAQ. The CDR3 loop spans 19 amino acids. The junction had 19 bases not matched to a gene; V was cut back by 2 bases and J by 6 bases. CDR3 sequence reads: CASSLTWGGPSFGFNEQFF. The CDR3 nucleotides read TGTGCCAGCAGCTTAACGTGGGGAGGGCCATCCTTCGGGTTCAATGAGCAGTTCTTC.

This clonotype was counted only a few times. V is TRBV7-2 and J is TRBJ2-1, with 7 bases aligning to TRBD2. The CDR3 is 16 amino acids. V was pared by 5 bases and J by 3 bases, with 10 bases of the junction left unmatched. Germline V lookup: CDR1 SGHTA, CDR2 FQGNSA. The CDR3: CASSRSPSGNYNEQFF. In nucleotides, the CDR3 is TGTGCCAGCAGCCGAAGCCCCAGCGGGAACTACAATGAGCAGTTCTTC.

V and J are TRBV5-6 and TRBJ2-5; 9 positions agree with TRBD2. V lost 3 bases to trimming and J lost 1 base; unmatched junction nucleotides: 4. CDR1 is SGHDT and CDR2 is YYEEEE in the germline V gene. This CDR3 contains 15 residues. CDR3 region: CASSSLAGAQETQYF. The CDR3 DNA is TGTGCCAGCAGCTCCTTAGCGGGAGCCCAAGAGACCCAGTACTTC.

The chain combines TRBV7-2 with TRBJ2-7; TRBD2 agrees at 12 bases. In germline, CDR1 is SGHTA, CDR2 FQGNSA. The CDR3 consists of 15 residues. V shed 5 bases and J 6 bases; nucleotides not matched to a gene: 8. The CDR3 loop is CASSASSGGAFEQYF. The CDR3, as DNA: TGTGCCAGCAGCGCCTCTAGCGGGGGGGCCTTCGAGCAGTACTTC.

Only one count was recorded for this clonotype. This chain uses TRBV7-2 with TRBJ2-5; D may match TRBD1 or TRBD2 (6 bases each). Germline lookup yields CDR1 SGHTA and CDR2 FQGNSA. The CDR3 covers 16 residues. V dropped 3 bases and J dropped 1 base, with 15 bases sitting between them. The CDR3 coding sequence is TGTGCCAGCAGCTTTAGGTGGGGGGCTTCCCAAGAGACCCAGTACTTC. Amino acids: CASSFRWGASQETQYF.

This chain uses TRBV7-8 with TRBJ2-1; possibly TRBD2 for D (6 bases). With 3 bases removed from V and 8 bases from J, the gap between germline ends came to 17 bases. CDR3 length: 15 residues. The germline CDR1 and CDR2 sequences are SGHVS and FQNEAQ. CDR3 sequence: CASSFGGANLYEQFF. DNA for the CDR3: TGTGCCAGCAGCTTCGGCGGGGCTAATTTATATGAGCAGTTCTTC.